One sample yielded the 8 T cell receptor beta chains listed below, sequenced in a study of Tregs in tolerant kidney transplant recipients. Related graft donors supplied nonmyeloablative bone marrow transplants, and mixed chimerism was transient. TCRdb keeps only in-frame clones here, not all; method: immunoSEQ multiplex PCR. The specimen's table records 14,000 or so clones. Source: CD8+ T cells from blood (PBMCs), taken 6 months after the transplant. The receptor source for this set is a human patient who received a combined kidney and bone marrow transplant. Some of the T cells might come from the graft donor.

With respect to this clone: The read ends 3 residues early relative to the CDR3; the germline J gene fills the gap. The chain is built from TRBV5-1 and TRBJ2-2, with 13 bases identical to TRBD2. Germline-derived CDR1 and CDR2 are SGHRS and YFSETQ. Germline trimming cut 3 bases from V and 3 bases from J; bases unmatched to any gene: 5. The CDR3 contains 17 residues. The DNA read from the CDR3 is TGCGCCAGCAGCTGGGGACTAGCGGGAAGGGACACCGGGGAG. It encodes CASSWGLAGRDTGE. The entire CDR3 protein reads CASSWGLAGRDTGELFF. Looking up the rest from reference TRBV5-1 and TRBJ2-2 gives the full variable domain: KAGVTQTPRYLIKTRGQQVTLSCSPISGHRSVSWYQQTPGQGLQFLFEYFSETQRNKGNFPGRFSGRQFSNSRSEMNVSTLELGDSALYLCASSWGLAGRDTGELFFGEGSRLTVL.

On this clone: The read ends 3 residues before the CDR3 terminus; that terminus is restored from the germline J gene. The gene calls are TRBV18 and TRBJ2-4; 9 bases align to TRBD2. In germline, CDR1 is KGHSH, CDR2 LQKENI. The trim removed 0 bases at V and 0 bases at J, leaving 3 bases unmatched. CDR3 length: 17 amino acids. The CDR3 DNA, read in part, is TGTGCCAGCTCACCACCGGCGGGGGGGCCAGCCAAAAACATT. It encodes CASSPPAGGPAKNI. The full CDR3 protein is CASSPPAGGPAKNIQYF.

With regard to this clone: The read gets to within 3 residues of the CDR3 end, and the germline J gene fills in the rest. The V gene is TRBV23-1, the J gene TRBJ1-5; D is ambiguous. TRBV23-1 is placed among ORFs of uncertain function. Trimming removed 8 bases at V and 3 bases at J, with 11 bases between. This CDR3 has 13 amino acids. This CDR3 reads CASPRPHNQPQHF. The part of the CDR3 DNA that was read is TGCGCCAGCCCCAGGCCCCACAATCAGCCC.

Comments on this clone: Read sequence stops 3 residues before the CDR3 end, and the germline J gene provides the missing end. The V gene is TRBV27, the J gene TRBJ2-5; 9 nucleotides agree with TRBD1. CDR3 length: 15 amino acids. With V trimmed by 4 bases and J by 5 bases, 8 bases remained unmatched. In germline, CDR1 is MNHEY, CDR2 SMNVEV (reference sequence). The CDR3 sequence: CASSSWTGVQETQYF. The CDR3 DNA, read in part, is TGTGCCAGCAGTTCCTGGACAGGGGTCCAGGAGACC.

Partial CDR3 DNA: TGCGCCAGCAGCTTGAGGCCCGGGACAGGGTCCGGGGAGTATGGC. Translated: CASSLRPGTGSGEYG. The entire CDR3 is CASSLRPGTGSGEYGYTF. The chain recombines TRBV5-1 with TRBJ1-2; TRBD1 matches 9 bases. The read stops 3 residues short of the end of the CDR3; the missing end is completed from the germline J gene. The CDR3 sequence is 18 residues long. CDR1 and CDR2 (germline): SGHRS, YFSETQ. Unmatched junction bases numbered 15, after V lost 1 base and J lost 5 bases.

About this clone itself: The read terminates 3 residues before the CDR3 end, so the remaining end is supplied by the germline J gene. The V gene is TRBV19, the J gene TRBJ2-7; D is possibly TRBD1 (6 bases). Trimming removed 5 bases from V and 0 bases from J, with 20 bases in between. Germline CDR1 LNHDA, CDR2 SQIVND (reference sequence). The CDR3 extends over 17 amino acids. CDR3 residues: CASSPNARTAHSYEQYF. The part of the CDR3 DNA that was read is TGTGCCAGTAGTCCGAACGCTAGGACAGCACACTCCTACGAG.

A remark on this clone: The read stops 3 residues short of the end of the CDR3; the missing end is completed from the germline J gene. The chain has TRBV7-6 and TRBJ1-6; 9 bases are shared with TRBD1. V trimming: 4 bases; J trimming: 9 bases; junction bases outside the gene matches: 7. CDR3 size: 15 residues. From germline, CDR1 is SGHVS and CDR2 FNYEAQ. The CDR3 here is CASSSVPGQGSPLHF. CDR3 DNA, as far as it was read: TGTGCCAGCAGCTCCGTCCCGGGACAGGGTTCACCC.

This clone counts as medium-sized by frequency. One junction end does not reproduce the germline sequence, and a read error may be involved. The sequenced fragment ends 3 residues before the CDR3 boundary, so the rest is inferred from the germline J gene. The V call is TRBV9, the J call TRBJ1-1, with a weak D call TRBD1 (5 bases). Germline lookup yields CDR1 SGDLS and CDR2 YYNGEE. The CDR3 is 14 residues long. CDR3 sequence: CASSDFPGNAEAFF. CDR3 bases read: TGTGCCAGCAGCGACTTCCCAGGGAACGCTGAA.